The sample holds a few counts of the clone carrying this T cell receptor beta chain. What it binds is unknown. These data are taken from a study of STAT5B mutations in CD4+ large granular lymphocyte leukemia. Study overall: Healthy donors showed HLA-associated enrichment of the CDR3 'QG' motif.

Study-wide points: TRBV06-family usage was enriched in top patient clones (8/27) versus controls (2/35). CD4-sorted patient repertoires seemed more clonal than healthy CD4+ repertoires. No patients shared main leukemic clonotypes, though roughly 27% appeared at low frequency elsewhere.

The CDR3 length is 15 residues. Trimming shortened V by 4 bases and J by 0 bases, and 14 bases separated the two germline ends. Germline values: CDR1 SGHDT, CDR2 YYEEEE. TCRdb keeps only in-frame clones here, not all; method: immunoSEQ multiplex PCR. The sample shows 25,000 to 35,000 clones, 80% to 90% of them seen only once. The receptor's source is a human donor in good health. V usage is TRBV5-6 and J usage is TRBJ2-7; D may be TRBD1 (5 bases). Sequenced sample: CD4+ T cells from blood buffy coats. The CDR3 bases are TGTGCCAGCAGCCTCTACAGGAGAAACTCCTACGAGCAGTACTTC. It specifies CASSLYRRNSYEQYF.